This T cell receptor beta chain was identified in a study of blood T cell repertoires in COVID-19. The CDR3 covers 12 residues. V lost 6 bases, J lost 6 bases, and 5 bases stayed unmatched. Germline V lookup: CDR1 SQVTM, CDR2 ANQGSEA. Libraries were prepared by immunoSEQ multiplex PCR; TCRdb keeps only in-frame clonotypes and omits some of them. The table shows some 320,000 clones, with around nine tenths occurring only once. Specimen: PBMCs or T cells enriched from blood (not recorded which). This receptor was taken from a man in his 60s who had recovered from COVID-19. This chain uses TRBV29-1 with TRBJ1-1, with 9 bases fitting TRBD1. CDR3 bases: TGCAGCGTAGCACAGGGGGCTTCTGAAGCTTTCTTT. Amino acids: CSVAQGASEAFF. Supplemented by reference TRBV29-1 and TRBJ1-1, the full variable domain reads SAVISQKPSRDICQRGTSLTIQCQVDSQVTMMFWYRQQPGQSLTLIATANQGSEATYESGFVIDKFPISRPNLTFSTLTVSNMSPEDSSIYLCSVAQGASEAFFGQGTRLTVV.